A single T cell receptor beta chain is shown here with its context. This clone was seen once. This receptor's antigen is unknown. No much larger clone is present one base from it, and per-base qualities are unavailable. This sample stems from a study of OX40 agonist ivuxolimab in advanced cancers. Regarding the research as a whole: The costimulatory receptor OX40 (CD134) was targeted by ivuxolimab, a fully human IgG2 agonistic monoclonal antibody. Intravenous ivuxolimab was administered to patients every 2 weeks at six dose levels: 0.01, 0.1, 0.3, 1.5, 3 and 10 mg/kg. Among the roughly 52 dose-escalation patients, some 20 had hepatocellular carcinoma, roughly 15 melanoma, 9 renal cell carcinoma and 9 head and neck cancer. In the dose-escalation cohort, roughly four fifths of patients were male, and the mean age was approximately 60 years, with a range of about 23 to 80. Prior anti-PD-1, anti-PD-L1 or anti-CTLA-4 therapy was permitted, and approximately 41% of dose-escalation patients had received checkpoint inhibitors. Three dose-escalation patients achieved partial responses, one with hepatocellular carcinoma and two with cutaneous melanoma. Peripheral TCRbeta sequencing was intended to test whether TCR sequence diversity was altered and clonal T-cell expansion was caused by ivuxolimab. The monotherapy dose-escalation portion (N ≈ 57 patients) of the phase I ivuxolimab trial is reported in the paper.

For sequencing of the TCRbeta CDR3 region, genomic DNA was extracted from the sorted cells. The immunoSEQ Assay was used for sequencing of TCRbeta CDR3 regions. TCRdb retrieved this table from immuneACCESS and kept in-frame rearrangements only. Not all clones are present; in checked studies, unresolved V genes account for under half, and no reason is known for the remainder. The sample contains roughly 72,000 clones, around 94% of them found a single time. The top ten clonotypes cover about a sixth of the sample. The trial excluded patients who had a history of autoimmune disease or who were on systemic immunosuppression. Peripheral blood for TCR sequencing was collected from all dose cohorts at baseline, on cycle 4 day 1, and on cycle 7 day 1. The samples were taken from a phase I, first-in-human, multicenter, open-label dose-escalation trial of ivuxolimab. Adults with locally advanced or metastatic melanoma, renal cell carcinoma, hepatocellular carcinoma or head and neck squamous cell carcinoma were enrolled in the trial. Before TCR sequencing, CD4+ T cells and CD8+ T cells from peripheral blood were sorted into separate populations.

Points the paper makes about the study in general: Partial responders in the 0.1-3.0 mg/kg groups had among the lowest normalized peripheral clonal expansion, especially among CD8+ T cells. After ivuxolimab, more expanded clones were found on average in CD8+ T cells than in CD4+ T cells. At doses of 0.1 to 3.0 mg/kg, clonal expansion of both CD4+ and CD8+ T cells in blood was seen between baseline and week 6. Low levels of normalized T-cell clonal expansion were also shown by some nonresponding patients. Antigen specificity was not determined for the clonally expanded peripheral T cells.

V trim: 3 bases; J trim: 2 bases; unmatched bases: 3. From the cysteine up to the phenylalanine, the CDR3 has a length of 15 residues. Here the CDR3 DNA is all that survives: 45 bases in frame from base 1. Based on the germline V gene, the CDR1 and CDR2 sequences are SGHDN and FVKESK. The TCR was taken from an adult with an advanced solid tumor such as melanoma, head and neck, liver or kidney cancer. This receptor chain uses TRBV14 and TRBJ2-2; TRBD2 fits 7 bases in the junction. Sequenced material: CD4+ or CD8+ T cells sorted from blood, taken in a trial of the OX40 agonist ivuxolimab. The bases read TGTGCCAGCAGCCAGCTAGCGGACAACACCGGGGAGCTGTTTTTT. It encodes CASSQLADNTGELFF.